One sample yielded the 14 T cell receptor beta chains listed below, sequenced in a study of shared clonotypes between healthy human individuals. CD8 cells regarded as naive lacked CD45RO, were positively chosen for CCR7, and omitted terminally differentiated effector memory CD45RA+ cells. Assay used: immunoSEQ multiplex PCR; TCRdb lists only in-frame clones, some missing. Counted here are some 2.1 million clones, about 95% occurring once; the ten biggest clones make up 0.85% to 1.2%. Sample: naive CD8+ T cells sorted from blood. The receptors shown here come from a man between 18 and 29 years old in good health.

The chain carries TRBV5-6 and TRBJ2-7; D call uncertain. The V gene lost 3 bases and the J gene lost 2 bases, with 9 bases spanning the gap. This CDR3 is built from 13 residues. Germline V gene sequence: CDR1 SGHDT, CDR2 YYEEEE. DNA of the CDR3: TGTGCCAGCAGCTGGCAGGCGGCCTACGAGCAGTACTTC. Its protein is CASSWQAAYEQYF.

The gene calls are TRBV15 and TRBJ2-1; 10 bases match TRBD1. The junction had 3 bases not matched to a gene; V was cut back by 0 bases and J by 7 bases. The V gene's germline CDR1 is LNHNV and CDR2 YYDKDF (reference sequence). This CDR3 is built from 15 residues. CDR3 protein: CATSREGQGLNEQFF. CDR3 coding DNA: TGTGCCACCAGCAGAGAGGGACAGGGGCTGAATGAGCAGTTCTTC.

The chain has TRBV6-5 and TRBJ2-3; D may correspond to TRBD1 or TRBD2 (5 bases each). V was trimmed by 6 bases and J by 8 bases, leaving 15 bases between them. CDR3 length: 13 residues. Per the germline V gene, CDR1 is MNHEY and CDR2 is SVGAGI. The DNA for the CDR3 is TGTGCCAGCAGCCCCCCGGGACCTAGTACGCAGTATTTT. Translation: CASSPPGPSTQYF.

V and J are TRBV7-9 and TRBJ1-4; D ambiguous. This CDR3 comprises 13 residues. Germline CDR1 is SEHNR and CDR2 is FQNEAQ (reference sequence). V dropped 6 bases and J dropped 5 bases, with 10 bases sitting between them. In DNA, the CDR3 is TGTGCCAGCAGGGGCAGGTCAAATGAAAAACTGTTTTTT. The encoded protein is CASRGRSNEKLFF. Full variable domain (rest looked up from reference TRBV7-9 and TRBJ1-4): DTGVSQNPRHKITKRGQNVTFRCDPISEHNRLYWYRQTLGQGPEFLTYFQNEAQLEKSRLLSDRFSAERPKGSFSTLEIQRTEQGDSAMYLCASRGRSNEKLFFGSGTQLSVL.

V gene TRBV6-1 combines with J gene TRBJ2-1; TRBD1 agrees at 7 bases. Germline V gene sequence: CDR1 MNHNS, CDR2 SASEGT. The CDR3 runs 14 residues. Germline trimming cut 7 bases from V and 2 bases from J; bases unmatched to any gene: 5. The CDR3 DNA sequence: TGTGCCAGCAACGAAGGGGGCGCCTACAATGAGCAGTTCTTC. Translating gives CASNEGGAYNEQFF.

A single count supports this clone. The chain links TRBV25-1 to TRBJ1-6, with 7 bases that match TRBD1. Per the germline V gene, CDR1 is MGHDK and CDR2 is SYGVNS. Germline trimming cut 6 bases from V and 8 bases from J; bases unmatched to any gene: 13. CDR3 length: 16 amino acids. The CDR3 here is CASSRDSYRVDSPLHF. The CDR3 region has the DNA TGTGCCAGCAGCCGGGACAGCTACCGGGTGGATTCACCCCTCCACTTT. Full variable domain (rest looked up from reference TRBV25-1 and TRBJ1-6): EADIYQTPRYLVIGTGKKITLECSQTMGHDKMYWYQQDPGMELHLIHYSYGVNSTEKGDLSSESTVSRIRTEHFPLTLESARPSHTSQYLCASSRDSYRVDSPLHFGNGTRLTVT.

The chain employs TRBV6-5 and TRBJ2-1; TRBD1 agrees at 10 bases. Germline V gene data show CDR1 as MNHEY and CDR2 as SVGAGI. V lost 5 bases to trimming and J lost 5 bases; unmatched junction nucleotides: 6. The CDR3 has 15 residues. The DNA for the CDR3 is TGTGCCAGCAGTCTGGGGACAGGGGCGGACAATGAGCAGTTCTTC. It translates to CASSLGTGADNEQFF.

In the case of this clone: This specimen includes other DNA sequences encoding the same CDR3. J is TRBJ2-1 and V is TRBV30, with D perhaps TRBD2 (5 bases). Trimming took 1 base from V and 9 from J, leaving 7 bases between them. CDR1 and CDR2 (germline): GTSNPN, SVGIG (reference sequence). The CDR3 extends over 11 amino acids. The CDR3 coding sequence is TGTGCCTGGAGTGGAGGGCGTGAGCAGTTCTTC. Protein: CAWSGGREQFF. Variable domain in full (rest from reference TRBV30 and TRBJ2-1): SQTIHQWPATLVQPVGSPLSLECTVEGTSNPNLYWYRQAAGRGLQLLFYSVGIGQISSEVPQNLSASRPQDRQFILSSKKLLLSDSGFYLCAWSGGREQFFGPGTRLTVL.

The chain couples TRBV30 to TRBJ1-2, with a tentative D call TRBD1 (6 bases). CDR1 and CDR2 (germline): GTSNPN, SVGIG (reference sequence). This CDR3 has 11 amino acids. V gave up 1 base and J gave up 7 bases, with 7 bases separating them. CDR3 nucleotide sequence: TGTGCCTGGAGTGGGGGGCCTGGCTACACCTTC. Translation: CAWSGGPGYTF. Together with reference TRBV30 and TRBJ1-2, the CDR3 gives the full variable domain: SQTIHQWPATLVQPVGSPLSLECTVEGTSNPNLYWYRQAAGRGLQLLFYSVGIGQISSEVPQNLSASRPQDRQFILSSKKLLLSDSGFYLCAWSGGPGYTFGSGTRLTVV.

The chain recombines TRBV3-1 (or the pseudogene TRBV3-2) with TRBJ2-3; D is unresolved. Trimming cost V 7 bases and J 7 bases, with 3 bases left between them. Looked up from germline, CDR1 is LGHDT and CDR2 is YNNKEL (reference sequence). This CDR3 comprises 9 residues. The CDR3 sequence: CASNNTQYF. For the CDR3, the DNA is TGTGCCAGCAACAATACGCAGTATTTT.

The chain joins TRBV19 to TRBJ1-1; no firm D call. The V gene lost 3 bases and the J gene lost 3 bases, with 8 bases spanning the gap. CDR1 and CDR2 from the germline V gene are LNHDA and SQIVND (reference sequence). The CDR3 runs to 13 residues. This CDR3 reads CASSMVGYTEAFF. CDR3 bases: TGTGCCAGTAGTATGGTGGGTTACACTGAAGCTTTCTTT.

This chain connects TRBV27 to TRBJ2-7, with D tentatively TRBD1 or TRBD2 (5 bases each). The CDR3 spans 16 residues. V gave up 3 bases and J gave up 2 bases, with 17 bases separating them. Germline V gene lookup returns CDR1 MNHEY and CDR2 SMNVEV (reference sequence). The CDR3 nucleotides read TGTGCCAGCAGTTTCTCCGTGGGACGTTTAACCTACGAGCAGTACTTC. Translating gives CASSFSVGRLTYEQYF.

The rearrangement joins TRBV7-2 to TRBJ2-7; D possibly corresponds to TRBD1 (5 bases). Germline V gene sequence: CDR1 SGHTA, CDR2 FQGNSA. Trimming left V 5 bases short and J 3 bases short, with 11 bases between. CDR3 size: 13 residues. CDR3 region: CASSQIRGYEQYF. The CDR3 bases are TGTGCCAGCAGCCAAATTAGGGGCTACGAGCAGTACTTC.

The chain links TRBV5-1 to TRBJ2-2; maybe TRBD1 (6 bases). The CDR3 extends over 12 amino acids. The germline V and J ends were trimmed by 5 bases and 9 bases, with 11 bases remaining between them. Germline values: CDR1 SGHRS, CDR2 YFSETQ. CDR3 DNA: TGCGCCAGCAGAACAACAGGGAGGGAGCTGTTTTTT. Residues: CASRTTGRELFF.